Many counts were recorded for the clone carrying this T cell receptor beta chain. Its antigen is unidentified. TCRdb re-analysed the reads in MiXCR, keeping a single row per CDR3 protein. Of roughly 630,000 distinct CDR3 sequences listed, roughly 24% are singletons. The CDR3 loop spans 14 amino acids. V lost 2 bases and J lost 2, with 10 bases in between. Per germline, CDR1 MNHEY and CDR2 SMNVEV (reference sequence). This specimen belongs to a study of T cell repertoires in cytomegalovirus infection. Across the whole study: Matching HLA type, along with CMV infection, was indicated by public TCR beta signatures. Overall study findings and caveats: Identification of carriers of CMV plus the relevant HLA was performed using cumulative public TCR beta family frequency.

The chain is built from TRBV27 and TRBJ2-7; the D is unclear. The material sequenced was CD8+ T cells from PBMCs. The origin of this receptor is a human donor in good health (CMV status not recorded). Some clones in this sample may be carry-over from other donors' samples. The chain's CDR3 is CASSLTQMAYEQYF. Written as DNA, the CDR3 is TGTGCCAGCAGTTTAACACAAATGGCCTACGAGCAGTACTTC.